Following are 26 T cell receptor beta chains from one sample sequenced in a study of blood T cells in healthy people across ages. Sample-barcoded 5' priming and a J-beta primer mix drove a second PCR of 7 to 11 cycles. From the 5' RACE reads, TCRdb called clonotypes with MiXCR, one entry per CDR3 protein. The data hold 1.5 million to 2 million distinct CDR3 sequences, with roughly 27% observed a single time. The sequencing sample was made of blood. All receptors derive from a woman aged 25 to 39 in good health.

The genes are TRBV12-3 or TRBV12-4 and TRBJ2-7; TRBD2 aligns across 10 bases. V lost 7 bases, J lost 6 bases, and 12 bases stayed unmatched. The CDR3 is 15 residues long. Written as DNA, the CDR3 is TGTGCCAGCAAAAGAGCGGGAGGGCCCGGTAGCGAGCAGTACTTC. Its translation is CASKRAGGPGSEQYF.

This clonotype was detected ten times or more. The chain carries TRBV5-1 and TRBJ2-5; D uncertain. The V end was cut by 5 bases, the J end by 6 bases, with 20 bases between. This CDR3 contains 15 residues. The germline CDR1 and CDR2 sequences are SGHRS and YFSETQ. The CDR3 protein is CASRDAGREGQTQYF. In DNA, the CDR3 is TGCGCCAGCAGGGACGCCGGTCGTGAAGGTCAGACCCAGTACTTC.

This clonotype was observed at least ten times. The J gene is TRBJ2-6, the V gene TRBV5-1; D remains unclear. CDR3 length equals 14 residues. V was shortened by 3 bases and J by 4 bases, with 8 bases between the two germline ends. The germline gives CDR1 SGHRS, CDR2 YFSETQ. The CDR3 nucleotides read TGCGCCAGCAGCTCGTTGGGAGGGGCCAACGTCCTGACTTTC. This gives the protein CASSSLGGANVLTF.

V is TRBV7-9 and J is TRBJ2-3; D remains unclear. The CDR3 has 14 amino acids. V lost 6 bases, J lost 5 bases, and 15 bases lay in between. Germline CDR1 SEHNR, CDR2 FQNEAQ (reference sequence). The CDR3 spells CASSGVLRGDTQYF. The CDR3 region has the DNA TGTGCCAGCAGTGGGGTCCTTCGTGGAGATACGCAGTATTTT.

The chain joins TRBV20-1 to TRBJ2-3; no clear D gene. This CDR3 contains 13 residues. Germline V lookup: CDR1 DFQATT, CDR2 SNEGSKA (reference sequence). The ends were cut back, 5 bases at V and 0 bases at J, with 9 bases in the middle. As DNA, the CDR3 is TGCAGTGCTCCCAGCGTTAGCACAGATACGCAGTATTTT. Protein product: CSAPSVSTDTQYF.

The CDR3 sequence: CASSPKSTYEQYF. CDR3 DNA sequence: TGTGCCAGCTCACCAAAGTCGACCTACGAGCAGTACTTC. V is TRBV18 and J is TRBJ2-7; D remains ambiguous. Germline values: CDR1 KGHSH, CDR2 LQKENI. The CDR3 consists of 13 residues. With 2 bases removed from V and 2 bases from J, the gap between germline ends came to 7 bases. Drawing the rest from reference TRBV18 and TRBJ2-7, the complete variable domain is NAGVMQNPRHLVRRRGQEARLRCSPMKGHSHVYWYRQLPEEGLKFMVYLQKENIIDESGMPKERFSAEFPKEGPSILRIQQVVRGDSAAYFCASSPKSTYEQYFGPGTRLTVT.

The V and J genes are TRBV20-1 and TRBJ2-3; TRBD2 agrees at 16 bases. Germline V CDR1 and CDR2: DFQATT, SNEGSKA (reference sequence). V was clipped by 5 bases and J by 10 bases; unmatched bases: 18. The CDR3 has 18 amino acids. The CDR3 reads CSAEIPGLAGGPLGSQYF. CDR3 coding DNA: TGCAGTGCTGAGATACCGGGACTAGCGGGGGGGCCATTGGGCTCGCAGTATTTT.

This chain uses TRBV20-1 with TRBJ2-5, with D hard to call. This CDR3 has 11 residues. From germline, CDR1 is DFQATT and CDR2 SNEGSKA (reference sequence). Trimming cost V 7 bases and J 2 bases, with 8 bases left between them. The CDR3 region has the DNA TGCAGTGTGCTGGATCAAGAGACCCAGTACTTC. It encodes CSVLDQETQYF.

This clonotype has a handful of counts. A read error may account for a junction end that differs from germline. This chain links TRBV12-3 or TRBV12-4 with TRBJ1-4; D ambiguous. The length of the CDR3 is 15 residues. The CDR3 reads CASSIGRNRNEKPFF. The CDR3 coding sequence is TGTGCCAGCAGTATAGGACGGAACCGTAATGAAAAACCGTTTTTT.

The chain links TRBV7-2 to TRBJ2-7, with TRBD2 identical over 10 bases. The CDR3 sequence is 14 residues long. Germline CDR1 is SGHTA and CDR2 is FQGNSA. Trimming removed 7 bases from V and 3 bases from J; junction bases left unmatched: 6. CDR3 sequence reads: CASNPLAGRYEQYF. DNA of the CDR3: TGTGCCAGCAACCCACTAGCGGGGCGCTACGAGCAGTACTTC. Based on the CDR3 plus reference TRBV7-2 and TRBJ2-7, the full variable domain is GAGVSQSPSNKVTEKGKDVELRCDPISGHTALYWYRQSLGQGLEFLIYFQGNSAPDKSGLPSDRFSAERTGGSVSTLTIQRTQQEDSAVYLCASNPLAGRYEQYFGPGTRLTVT.

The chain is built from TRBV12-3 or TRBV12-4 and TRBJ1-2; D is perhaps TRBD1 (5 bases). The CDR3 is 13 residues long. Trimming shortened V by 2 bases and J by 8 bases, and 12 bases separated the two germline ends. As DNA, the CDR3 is TGTGCCAGCAGTTTATTCGGGGACGAGGGCTACACCTTC. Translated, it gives CASSLFGDEGYTF.

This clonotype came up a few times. CDR3 in DNA: TGTGCCAGCAGTGAATGGGGCAGGGCAATTGACGAGCAGTACTTC. This gives the protein CASSEWGRAIDEQYF. V is TRBV2 and J is TRBJ2-7; the D gene is possibly TRBD1 (5 bases). Germline lookup yields CDR1 SNHLY and CDR2 FYNNEI. CDR3 size: 15 residues. Trimming removed 2 bases from V and 5 bases from J, with 16 bases in between.

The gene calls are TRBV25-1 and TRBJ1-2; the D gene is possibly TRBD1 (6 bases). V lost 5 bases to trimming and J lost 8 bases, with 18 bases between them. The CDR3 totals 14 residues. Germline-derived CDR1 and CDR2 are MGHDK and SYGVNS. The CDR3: CASSRGPGARGYTF. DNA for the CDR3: TGTGCCAGCAGTAGAGGTCCGGGGGCGCGGGGCTACACCTTC.

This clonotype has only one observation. The CDR3 DNA reads TGTGCCAGCAGTTTATCAAACGGAAACACCATATATTTT. The encoded protein is CASSLSNGNTIYF. This chain uses TRBV27 with TRBJ1-3; D is ambiguous. The CDR3 spans 13 residues. Looked up from germline, CDR1 is MNHEY and CDR2 is SMNVEV (reference sequence). The ends were cut back, 0 bases at V and 4 bases at J, with 4 bases in the middle.

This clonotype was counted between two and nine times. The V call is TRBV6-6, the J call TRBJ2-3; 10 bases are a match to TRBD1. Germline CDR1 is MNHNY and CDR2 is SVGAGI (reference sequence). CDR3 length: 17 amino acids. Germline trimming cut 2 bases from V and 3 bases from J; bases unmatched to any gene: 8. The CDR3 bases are TGTGCCAGCAGTTACCCTTCCGGGACAGGGGTGACAGATACGCAGTATTTT. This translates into CASSYPSGTGVTDTQYF.

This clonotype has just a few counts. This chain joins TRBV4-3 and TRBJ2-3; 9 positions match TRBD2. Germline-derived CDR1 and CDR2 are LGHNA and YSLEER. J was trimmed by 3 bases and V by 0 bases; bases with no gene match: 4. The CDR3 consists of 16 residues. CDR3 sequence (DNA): TGCGCCAGCAGCCAAGAAGGGACTAGCTGGACAGATACGCAGTATTTT. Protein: CASSQEGTSWTDTQYF.

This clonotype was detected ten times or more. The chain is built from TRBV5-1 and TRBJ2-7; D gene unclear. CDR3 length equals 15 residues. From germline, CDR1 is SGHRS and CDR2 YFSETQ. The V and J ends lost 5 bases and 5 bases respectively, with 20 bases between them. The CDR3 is CASSFDSVVSDEQYF. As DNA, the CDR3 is TGCGCCAGCAGTTTTGATTCCGTAGTTTCGGACGAGCAGTACTTC.

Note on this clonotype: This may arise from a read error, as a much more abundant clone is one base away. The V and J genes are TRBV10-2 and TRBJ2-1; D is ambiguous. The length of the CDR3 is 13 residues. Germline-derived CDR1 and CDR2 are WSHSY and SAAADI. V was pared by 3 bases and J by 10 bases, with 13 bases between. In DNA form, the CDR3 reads TGCGCCAGCAGTGACCCCCCGACCTACGAGCAGTTCTTC. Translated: CASSDPPTYEQFF.

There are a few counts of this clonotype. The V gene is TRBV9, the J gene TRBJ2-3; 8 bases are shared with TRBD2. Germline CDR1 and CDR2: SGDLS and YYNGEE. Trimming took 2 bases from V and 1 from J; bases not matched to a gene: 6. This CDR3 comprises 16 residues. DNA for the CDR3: TGTGCCAGCAGCGTTCAATCGGGAGGGGGCACAGATACGCAGTATTTT. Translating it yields CASSVQSGGGTDTQYF.

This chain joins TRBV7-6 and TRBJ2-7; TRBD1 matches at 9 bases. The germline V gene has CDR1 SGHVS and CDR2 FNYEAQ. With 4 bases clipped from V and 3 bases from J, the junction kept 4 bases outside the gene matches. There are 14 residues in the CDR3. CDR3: CASSSGDRVYEQYF. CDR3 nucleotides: TGTGCCAGCAGCTCTGGGGACAGGGTCTACGAGCAGTACTTC. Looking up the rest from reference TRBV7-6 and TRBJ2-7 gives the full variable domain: GAGVSQSPRYKVTKRGQDVALRCDPISGHVSLYWYRQALGQGPEFLTYFNYEAQQDKSGLPNDRFSAERPEGSISTLTIQRTEQRDSAMYRCASSSGDRVYEQYFGPGTRLTVT.

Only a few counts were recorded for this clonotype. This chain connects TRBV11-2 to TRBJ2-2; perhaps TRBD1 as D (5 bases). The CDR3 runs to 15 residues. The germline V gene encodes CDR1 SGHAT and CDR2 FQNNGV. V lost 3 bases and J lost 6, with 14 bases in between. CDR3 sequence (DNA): TGTGCCAGCAGCTTGGACGGCAGGGATTCCGGGGAGCTGTTTTTT. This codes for CASSLDGRDSGELFF.

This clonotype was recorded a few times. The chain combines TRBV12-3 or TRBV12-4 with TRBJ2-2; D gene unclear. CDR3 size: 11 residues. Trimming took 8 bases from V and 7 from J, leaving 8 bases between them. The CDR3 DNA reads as TGTGCCAGCCTCTATAACGGGGAGCTGTTTTTT. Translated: CASLYNGELFF.

CDR3 sequence reads: CASSATRSNTEAFF. CDR3 bases: TGTGCCAGCAGCGCGACCCGCTCGAACACTGAAGCTTTCTTT. This chain connects TRBV6-1 to TRBJ1-1; D call uncertain. This CDR3 spans 14 amino acids. From germline, CDR1 is MNHNS and CDR2 SASEGT. Trimming removed 6 bases from V and 1 base from J, with 12 bases in between.

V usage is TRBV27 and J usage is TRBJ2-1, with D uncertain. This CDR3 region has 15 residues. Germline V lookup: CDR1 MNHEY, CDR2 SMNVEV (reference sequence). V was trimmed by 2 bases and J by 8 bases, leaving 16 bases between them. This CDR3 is CASSLEQSEVYEQFF. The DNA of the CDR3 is TGTGCCAGCAGTTTAGAACAGTCCGAAGTGTATGAGCAGTTCTTC.

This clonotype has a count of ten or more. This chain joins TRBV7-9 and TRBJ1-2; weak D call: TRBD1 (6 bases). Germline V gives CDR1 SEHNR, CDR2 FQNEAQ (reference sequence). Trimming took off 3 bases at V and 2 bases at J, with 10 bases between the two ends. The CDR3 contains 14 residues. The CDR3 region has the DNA TGTGCCAGCAGCTTGGACAGAATGAACTATGGCTACACCTTC. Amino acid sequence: CASSLDRMNYGYTF.

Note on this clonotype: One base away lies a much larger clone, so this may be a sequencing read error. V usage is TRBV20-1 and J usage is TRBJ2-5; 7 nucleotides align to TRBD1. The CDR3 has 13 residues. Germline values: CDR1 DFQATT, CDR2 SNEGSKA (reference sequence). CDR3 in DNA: TGCGGTGCAAACATGGGACAGACGGAGACCCAGTACTTC. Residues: CGANMGQTETQYF.